The TCR beta chain described here comes from a study of PD-1 blockade in mismatch repair-deficient tumors (dated by TCRdb to about 2017). Study-level background: Between late 2013 and September 2016, some 92 consecutive patients with around twelve mismatch repair-deficient cancer types, all previously treated and progressing, were enrolled in the trial. Tumor-associated T cell clones were tracked in the peripheral blood of patients responding to PD-1 blockade by deep sequencing of TCR CDR3 regions.

Findings and caveats that apply to the study as a whole: Tumor-resident clones, often undetectable in blood before treatment, expanded rapidly after pembrolizumab and then contracted, generally before radiologic responses.

The library was built by means of the immunoSEQ multiplex PCR assay. TCRdb holds this immuneACCESS table with in-frame rearrangements only. Some clones are missing; in checked studies, unresolved V genes explain under half, and the rest has no known cause. The sample table shows 50,000 to 75,000 clones, and 70% to 90% are seen once. The ten biggest clones cover approximately 15% of the sample. The germline V gene provides CDR1 MGHRA and CDR2 YSYEKL. Trimming takes 1 base from V and 5 bases from J, and the germline ends sit 11 bases apart. There are 15 amino acids in the CDR3, from cysteine to phenylalanine inclusive. Kept here is only the CDR3 DNA, which spans 45 bases and is read in frame from base 1. Remarks on this clone: Which antigen it targets is not known. No per-base quality is available; no much larger clone lies one base away.

Mismatch repair deficiency in every enrolled patient was established by polymerase chain reaction or immunohistochemistry. A few patients who responded to pembrolizumab therapy underwent TCR sequencing. The phase II trial prospectively evaluated PD-1 blockade with pembrolizumab in advanced mismatch repair-deficient cancers, independent of tissue of origin. Peripheral blood T cell samples were gathered serially, both before PD-1 blockade started and at multiple time points afterward. Blood sampling time points were reported as weeks after the first dose of pembrolizumab. This TCR came from an adult with mismatch repair-deficient cancer. The sequence is built from TRBV4-1 and TRBJ2-2; 6 matching bases give a weak D call of TRBD2. Specimen: peripheral blood, collected 52 weeks after starting pembrolizumab. The CDR3 is CASSQGVAGTGELFF. The DNA sequence reads TGCGCCAGCAGCCAAGGGGTCGCGGGGACCGGGGAGCTGTTTTTT.